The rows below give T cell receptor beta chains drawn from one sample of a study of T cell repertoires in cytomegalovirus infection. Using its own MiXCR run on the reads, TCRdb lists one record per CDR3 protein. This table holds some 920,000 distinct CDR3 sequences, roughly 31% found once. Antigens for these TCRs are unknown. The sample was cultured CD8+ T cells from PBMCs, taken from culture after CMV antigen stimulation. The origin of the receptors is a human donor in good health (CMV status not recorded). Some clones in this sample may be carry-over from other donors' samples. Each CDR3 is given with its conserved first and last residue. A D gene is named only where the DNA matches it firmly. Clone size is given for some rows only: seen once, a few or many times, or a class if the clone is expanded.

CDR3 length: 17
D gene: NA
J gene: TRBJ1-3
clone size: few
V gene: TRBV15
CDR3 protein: CATSRDSRTYPGNTIYF
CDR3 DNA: TGTGCCACCAGCAGAGACTCCCGGACATATCCAGGAAACACCATATATTTT

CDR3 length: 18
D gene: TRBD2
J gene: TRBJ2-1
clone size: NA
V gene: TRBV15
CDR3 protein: CATSTRLPAGGPHNEQFF
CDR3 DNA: TGTGCCACCAGCACCCGTCTCCCTGCGGGGGGGCCCCACAATGAGCAGTTCTTC

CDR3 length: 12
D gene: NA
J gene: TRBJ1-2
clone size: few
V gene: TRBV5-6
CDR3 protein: CASSFAGQGYTF
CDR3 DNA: TGTGCCAGCAGCTTTGCAGGGCAAGGCTACACCTTC

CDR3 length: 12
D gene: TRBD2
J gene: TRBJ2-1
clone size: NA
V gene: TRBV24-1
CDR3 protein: CATSEGGNEQFF
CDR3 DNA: TGTGCCACCAGTGAGGGAGGGAATGAGCAGTTCTTC

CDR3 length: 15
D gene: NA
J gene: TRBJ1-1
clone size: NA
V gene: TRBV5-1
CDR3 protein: CASSRGVVMNTEAFF
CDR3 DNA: TGCGCCAGCAGCAGGGGGGTGGTCATGAACACTGAAGCTTTCTTT

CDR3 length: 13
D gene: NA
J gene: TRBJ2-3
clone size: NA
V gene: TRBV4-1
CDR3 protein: CASSQVFEDTQYF
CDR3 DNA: TGCGCCAGCAGCCAAGTATTTGAGGATACGCAGTATTTT

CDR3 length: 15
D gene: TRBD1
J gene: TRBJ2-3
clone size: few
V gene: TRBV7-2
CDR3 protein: CASSSGQGVPDTQYF
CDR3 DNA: TGTGCCAGCAGTTCTGGACAGGGGGTACCAGATACGCAGTATTTT

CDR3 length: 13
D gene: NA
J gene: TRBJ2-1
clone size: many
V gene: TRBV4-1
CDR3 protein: CASSQEIYNEQFF
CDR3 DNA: TGCGCCAGCAGCCAAGAAATCTACAATGAGCAGTTCTTC

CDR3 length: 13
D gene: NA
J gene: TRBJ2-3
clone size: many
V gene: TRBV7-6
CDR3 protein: CASSLERPDTQYF
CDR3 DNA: TGTGCCAGCAGCTTAGAACGTCCCGATACGCAGTATTTT

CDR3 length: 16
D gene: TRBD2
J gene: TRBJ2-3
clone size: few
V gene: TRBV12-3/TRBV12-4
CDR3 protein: CASTPARGESTDTQYF
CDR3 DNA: TGTGCCAGCACCCCCGCCCGGGGGGAAAGCACAGATACGCAGTATTTT

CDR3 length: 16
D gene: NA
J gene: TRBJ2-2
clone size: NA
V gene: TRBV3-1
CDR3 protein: CASSQDRAEPTGELFF
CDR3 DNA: TGTGCCAGCAGCCAAGATCGGGCAGAACCCACCGGGGAGCTGTTTTTT

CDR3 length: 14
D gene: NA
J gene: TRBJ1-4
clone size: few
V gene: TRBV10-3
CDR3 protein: CAISESGGIEKLFF
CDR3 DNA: TGTGCCATCAGTGAGTCTGGAGGAATTGAAAAACTGTTTTTT

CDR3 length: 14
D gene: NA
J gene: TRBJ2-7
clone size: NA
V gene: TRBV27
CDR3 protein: CASSLFANPYEQYF
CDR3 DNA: TGTGCCAGCAGTTTATTTGCCAATCCCTACGAGCAGTACTTC

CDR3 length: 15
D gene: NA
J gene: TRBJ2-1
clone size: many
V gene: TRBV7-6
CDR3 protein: CASSFLGKNNNEQFF
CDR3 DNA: TGTGCCAGCAGCTTCCTGGGGAAGAACAACAATGAGCAGTTCTTC

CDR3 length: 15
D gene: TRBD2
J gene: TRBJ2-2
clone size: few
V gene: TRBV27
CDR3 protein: CASSFSPGAGGLLFF
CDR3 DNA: TGTGCCAGCAGTTTTTCCCCCGGCGCGGGGGGGCTGCTGTTTTTT

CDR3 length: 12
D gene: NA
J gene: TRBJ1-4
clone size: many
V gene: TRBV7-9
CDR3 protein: CASSFHPEKLFF
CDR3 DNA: TGTGCCAGCAGCTTCCACCCCGAAAAACTGTTTTTT